Listed below are T cell receptor beta chains from one sample, sequenced in a study of T cell responses to AZD1222 COVID-19 vaccine. TCRdb's copy holds only in-frame clones and misses some; the assay was immunoSEQ multiplex PCR. The table lists 80,000 to 95,000 clones, roughly 80% of them singletons. The source was peripheral blood, collected on day 0 of AZD1222 vaccination. The receptors were sampled from an adult in good health. CDR3s include the opening cysteine and the closing phenylalanine or tryptophan. A D gene is named only where the DNA matches it firmly. Clone sizes are given selectively: once, few, many, or a class where the clone is expanded.

v_call	clone_size	j_call	d_call	cdr3_aa	cdr3_nt
TRBV7-8	.	TRBJ2-1	.	CASRPGWTPLNEQFF	TGTGCCAGCAGGCCAGGGTGGACCCCCCTCAATGAGCAGTTCTTC
TRBV24-1	.	TRBJ2-1	TRBD1	CATSDPTGGHYNEQFF	TGTGCCACCAGTGATCCGACAGGGGGCCATTACAATGAGCAGTTCTTC
TRBV19	few	TRBJ1-4	TRBD1	CASSIRTGGCF	TGTGCCAGTAGTATCCGGACAGGGGGATGTTTT
TRBV4-3	.	TRBJ2-3	.	CASSQDMSGDTQYF	TGCGCCAGCAGCCAAGATATGTCGGGAGATACGCAGTATTTT
TRBV5-1	.	TRBJ2-1	.	CASGAASYNEQFF	TGCGCCAGCGGTGCGGCCTCCTACAATGAGCAGTTCTTC
TRBV5-1	.	TRBJ2-7	TRBD1	CASSPRTGSGEQYF	TGCGCCAGCAGCCCAAGGACAGGGTCCGGGGAGCAGTACTTC
TRBV4-3	once	TRBJ2-2	TRBD1	CASSRDRDTGELFF	TGCGCCAGCAGCCGGGACAGGGACACCGGGGAGCTGTTTTTT
TRBV5-1	.	TRBJ2-3	TRBD2	CASSHGPLRGSTDTQYF	TGCGCCAGCAGCCACGGGCCCCTACGCGGGAGTACAGATACGCAGTATTTT
TRBV15	.	TRBJ1-6	.	CATSSRPDSPLHF	TGTGCCACCAGCAGCCGCCCTGATTCACCCCTCCACTTT
TRBV28	.	TRBJ1-5	.	CASSLLDSNQPQHF	TGTGCCAGCAGTTTACTCGATAGCAATCAGCCCCAGCATTTT
TRBV5-1	.	TRBJ2-3	TRBD2	CASSFGASGNTDTQYF	TGCGCCAGCAGTTTTGGTGCTAGCGGGAACACAGATACGCAGTATTTT